The 11 T cell receptor beta chains below were found in one sample sequenced in a study of T cell changes during pregnancy in multiple sclerosis (dated by TCRdb to 2018 to 2020). Library prep was done by the immunoSEQ multiplex PCR assay. The table comes from immuneACCESS by way of TCRdb, which keeps in-frame sequences with V and J called. Part of the clones is missing from these tables; in studies checked, under half for an unresolved V gene and the rest for unknown reasons. This sample has around 43,000 clones in its table, and roughly 95% of those were observed once. The top ten constitute 3.9% of the sample. The sample here was CD8+ T cells from peripheral blood mononuclear cells, taken after pregnancy. These receptors all stem from a female donor with multiple sclerosis, enrolled in a pregnancy study.

This chain links TRBV4-1 with TRBJ1-1, with 8 bases fitting TRBD1. The germline CDR1 and CDR2 sequences are MGHRA and YSYEKL. This CDR3 contains 16 residues. V shed 1 base, J shed 0 bases, and the junction held 4 bases outside the gene matches. CDR3 region: CASSQGQGTMNTEAFF. The DNA for the CDR3 is TGCGCCAGCAGCCAAGGACAGGGGACGATGAACACTGAAGCTTTCTTT.

The V gene is TRBV6-1, the J gene TRBJ1-5; 11 nucleotides align to TRBD1. The CDR3 totals 15 residues. Germline trimming cut 5 bases from V and 6 bases from J; bases unmatched to any gene: 6. Germline-derived CDR1 and CDR2 are MNHNS and SASEGT. The CDR3 sequence is CASSPRTGGSQPQHF. CDR3 DNA: TGTGCCAGCAGTCCTAGGACAGGGGGCAGTCAGCCCCAGCATTTT.

The V call is TRBV28, the J call TRBJ1-1; 8 bases are shared with TRBD1. This CDR3 spans 16 amino acids. V dropped 6 bases and J dropped 4; count of bases not matched to a gene: 13. Germline assignment: CDR1 MDHEN and CDR2 SYDVKM. The CDR3 coding sequence is TGTGCCAGCAGGGAATTCACAGGGGGAGGTGGCACTGAAGCTTTCTTT. Translating it yields CASREFTGGGGTEAFF. Drawing the rest from reference TRBV28 and TRBJ1-1, the complete variable domain is DVKVTQSSRYLVKRTGEKVFLECVQDMDHENMFWYRQDPGLGLRLIYFSYDVKMKEKGDIPEGYSVSREKKERFSLILESASTNQTSMYLCASREFTGGGGTEAFFGQGTRLTVV.

V is TRBV27 and J is TRBJ2-1; maybe TRBD2 (7 bases). Between the trimmed V and J ends, which lost 0 bases and 7 bases, there was a span of 16 bases. The CDR3 runs 16 residues. Germline values: CDR1 MNHEY, CDR2 SMNVEV (reference sequence). Here the CDR3 DNA reads TGTGCCAGCAGTTTATCTCGGGGGGCTATTCAAAATGAGCAGTTCTTC. Amino acid sequence: CASSLSRGAIQNEQFF.

V gene TRBV11-2 combines with J gene TRBJ1-1, with D uncertain. V lost 3 bases to trimming and J lost 0 bases, with 8 bases between them. The CDR3 has 14 amino acids. Germline V gene data show CDR1 as SGHAT and CDR2 as FQNNGV. The CDR3 coding sequence is TGTGCCAGCAGCTTTGCCACAATGAACACTGAAGCTTTCTTT. It translates to CASSFATMNTEAFF.

The chain is built from TRBV9 and TRBJ2-3; D is unresolved. The CDR3 is 14 residues long. Trimming removed 3 bases from V and 2 bases from J, with 10 bases in between. CDR1 and CDR2 from the germline V gene are SGDLS and YYNGEE. DNA of the CDR3: TGTGCCAGCAGCGCACAGACCCACACAGATACGCAGTATTTT. As protein: CASSAQTHTDTQYF.

This clone appeared a single time. This sequence joins TRBV19 and TRBJ1-1; a possible D gene is TRBD1 (5 bases). The CDR3 spans 13 residues. Looked up from germline, CDR1 is LNHDA and CDR2 is SQIVND (reference sequence). V gave up 6 bases and J gave up 1 base, with 9 bases separating them. The CDR3 nucleotides are TGTGCCAGTAGCTTAGGGGAGAACACTGAAGCTTTCTTT. Protein: CASSLGENTEAFF.

To note about this clone: The same CDR3 can be traced to other DNA sequences in this sample. This sequence joins TRBV27 and TRBJ1-5, with 7 bases that match TRBD1. This CDR3 is built from 14 residues. CDR1 is MNHEY and CDR2 is SMNVEV in the germline V gene (reference sequence). V dropped 2 bases and J dropped 2; count of bases not matched to a gene: 0. The CDR3 nucleotides are TGTGCCAGCAGTTTACAGGGGGGCAATCAGCCCCAGCATTTT. Translated: CASSLQGGNQPQHF.

V and J are TRBV15 and TRBJ2-1; D is possibly TRBD1 (6 bases). Trimming left V 5 bases short and J 6 bases short, with 11 bases between. CDR1 is LNHNV and CDR2 is YYDKDF in the germline V gene (reference sequence). CDR3 length equals 13 residues. In DNA, the CDR3 is TGTGCCACCAGCTTGGACAGCCCCAATGAGCAGTTCTTC. This codes for CATSLDSPNEQFF.

The genes are TRBV19 and TRBJ2-3, with 7 bases that match TRBD1. This CDR3 spans 15 amino acids. Trimming removed 4 bases from V and 2 bases from J; junction bases left unmatched: 6. From germline, CDR1 is LNHDA and CDR2 SQIVND (reference sequence). CDR3 DNA sequence: TGTGCCAGTAGTAACCCGGGACAGACCACAGATACGCAGTATTTT. This gives the protein CASSNPGQTTDTQYF.

This chain links TRBV27 with TRBJ2-1; TRBD2 matches at 13 bases. This CDR3 contains 15 residues. Germline V gene sequence: CDR1 MNHEY, CDR2 SMNVEV (reference sequence). The V and J ends lost 7 bases and 5 bases, in that order; junction bases with no gene match: 5. The CDR3, as DNA: TGTGCCAGCACCCCTGGGACTAGCGGGAACAATGAGCAGTTCTTC. It encodes CASTPGTSGNNEQFF.